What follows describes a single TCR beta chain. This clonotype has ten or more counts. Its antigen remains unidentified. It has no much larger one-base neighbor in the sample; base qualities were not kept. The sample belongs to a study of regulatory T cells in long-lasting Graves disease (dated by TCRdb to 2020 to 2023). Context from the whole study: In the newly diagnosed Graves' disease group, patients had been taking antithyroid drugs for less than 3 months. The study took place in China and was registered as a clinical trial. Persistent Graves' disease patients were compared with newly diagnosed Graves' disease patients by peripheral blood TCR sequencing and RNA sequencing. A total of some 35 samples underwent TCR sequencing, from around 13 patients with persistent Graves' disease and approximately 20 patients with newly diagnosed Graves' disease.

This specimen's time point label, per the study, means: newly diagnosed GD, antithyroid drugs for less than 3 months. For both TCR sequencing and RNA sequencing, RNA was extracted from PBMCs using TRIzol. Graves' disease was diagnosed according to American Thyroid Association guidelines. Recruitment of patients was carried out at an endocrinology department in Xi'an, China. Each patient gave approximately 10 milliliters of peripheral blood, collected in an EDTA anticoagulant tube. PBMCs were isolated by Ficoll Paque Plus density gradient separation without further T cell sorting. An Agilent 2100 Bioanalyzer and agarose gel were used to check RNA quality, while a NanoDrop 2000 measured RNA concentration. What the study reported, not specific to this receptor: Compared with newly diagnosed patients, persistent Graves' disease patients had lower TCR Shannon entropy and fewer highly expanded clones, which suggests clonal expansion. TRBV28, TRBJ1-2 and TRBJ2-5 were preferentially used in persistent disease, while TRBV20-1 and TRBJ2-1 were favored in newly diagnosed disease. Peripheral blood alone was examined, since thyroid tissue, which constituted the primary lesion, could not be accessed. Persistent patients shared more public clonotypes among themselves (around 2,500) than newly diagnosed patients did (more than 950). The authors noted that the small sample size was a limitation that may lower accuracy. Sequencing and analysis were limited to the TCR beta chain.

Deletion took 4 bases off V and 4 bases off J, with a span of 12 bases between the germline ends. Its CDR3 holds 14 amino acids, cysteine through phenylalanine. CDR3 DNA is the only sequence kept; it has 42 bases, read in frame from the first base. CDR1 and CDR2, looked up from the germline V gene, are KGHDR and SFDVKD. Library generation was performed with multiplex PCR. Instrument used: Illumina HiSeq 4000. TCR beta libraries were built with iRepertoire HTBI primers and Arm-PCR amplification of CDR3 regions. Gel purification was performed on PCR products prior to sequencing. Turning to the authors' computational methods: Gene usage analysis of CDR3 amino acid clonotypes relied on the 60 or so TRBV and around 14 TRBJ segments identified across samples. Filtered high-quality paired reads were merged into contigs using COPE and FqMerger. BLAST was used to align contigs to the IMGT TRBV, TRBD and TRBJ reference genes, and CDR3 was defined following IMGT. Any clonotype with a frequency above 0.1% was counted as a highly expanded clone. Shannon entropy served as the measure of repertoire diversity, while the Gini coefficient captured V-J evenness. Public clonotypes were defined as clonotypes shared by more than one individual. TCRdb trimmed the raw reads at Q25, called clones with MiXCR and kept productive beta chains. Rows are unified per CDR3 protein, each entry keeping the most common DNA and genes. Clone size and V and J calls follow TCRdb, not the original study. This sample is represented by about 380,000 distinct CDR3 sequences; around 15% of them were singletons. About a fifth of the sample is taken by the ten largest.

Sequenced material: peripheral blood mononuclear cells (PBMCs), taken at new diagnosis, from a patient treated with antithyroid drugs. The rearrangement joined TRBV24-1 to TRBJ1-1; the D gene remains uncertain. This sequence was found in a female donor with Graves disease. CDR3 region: CATSDSFGGTEAFF. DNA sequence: TGTGCCACCAGTGACTCCTTCGGTGGCACTGAAGCTTTCTTT.